Given below is one T cell receptor beta chain in context. Symptom resolution, clearance, or two negative PCRs marked the recovered donors of Cohort 3. This sample was included in a study of blood T cell repertoires in COVID-19. Generated by immunoSEQ multiplex PCR, the TCRdb table keeps only in-frame clones and is missing some. The sample shows approximately 270,000 clones, 70% to 90% of them seen only once. The CDR3 spans 17 residues. This sequence joins TRBV21-1 and TRBJ2-2; TRBD1 is the table's D call and was not checked against the DNA. TRBV21-1 is annotated as a pseudogene. The sample was PBMCs or T cells enriched from blood (not recorded which). The receptor comes from a young woman who had recovered from COVID-19. The CDR3 bases are TGTGCCAGCAGCTACATACCGGGACACCCGAACACCGGGGAGCTGTTTTTT. Its translation is CASSYIPGHPNTGELFF.